This TCR beta chain was retrieved from a study of blood T cell repertoires in COVID-19. Residents of about two dozen US areas, aged roughly 18 to 90 years, made up the participants. The protocol was immunoSEQ multiplex PCR, while the TCRdb copy is restricted to in-frame clones and leaves out a portion. In the table there are about 300,000 clones, 85% of which are singletons. The sequenced sample was PBMCs or T cells enriched from blood (not recorded which). This clonotype was sampled from a woman between 45 and 65 years old who had recovered from COVID-19.

CDR3 residues: CASSTVGGTEAFF. The CDR3 DNA follows: TGTGCCAGTAGTACGGTGGGGGGCACTGAAGCTTTCTTT. The V and J genes are TRBV19 and TRBJ1-1, with a weak D call TRBD1 (5 bases). Trimming took 4 bases from V and 4 from J, leaving 10 bases between them. CDR1 LNHDA and CDR2 SQIVND come from the germline V gene (reference sequence). The CDR3 covers 13 residues.